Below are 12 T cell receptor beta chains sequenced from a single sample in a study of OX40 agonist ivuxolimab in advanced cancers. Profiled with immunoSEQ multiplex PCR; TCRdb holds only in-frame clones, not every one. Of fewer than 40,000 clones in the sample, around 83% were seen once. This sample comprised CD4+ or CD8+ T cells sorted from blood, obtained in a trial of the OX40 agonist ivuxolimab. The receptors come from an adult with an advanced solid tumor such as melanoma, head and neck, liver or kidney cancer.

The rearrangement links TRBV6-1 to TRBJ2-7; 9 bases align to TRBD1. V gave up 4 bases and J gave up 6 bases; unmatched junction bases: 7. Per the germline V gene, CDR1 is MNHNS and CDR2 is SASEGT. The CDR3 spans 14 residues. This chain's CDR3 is CASSASGQGGEQYF. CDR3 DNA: TGTGCCAGCAGTGCGTCGGGACAGGGAGGCGAGCAGTACTTC.

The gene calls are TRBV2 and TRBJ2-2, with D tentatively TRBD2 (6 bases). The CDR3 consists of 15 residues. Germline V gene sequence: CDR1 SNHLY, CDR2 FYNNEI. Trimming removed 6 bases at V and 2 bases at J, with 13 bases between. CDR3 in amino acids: CASRKGLFNTGELFF. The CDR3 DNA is TGTGCCAGCAGGAAGGGACTCTTTAACACCGGGGAGCTGTTTTTT.

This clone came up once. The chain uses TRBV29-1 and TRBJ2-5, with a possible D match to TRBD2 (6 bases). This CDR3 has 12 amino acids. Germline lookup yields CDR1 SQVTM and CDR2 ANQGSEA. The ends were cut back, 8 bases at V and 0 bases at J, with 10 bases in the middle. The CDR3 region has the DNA TGCAGCATCAGGGACTACCAAGAGACCCAGTACTTC. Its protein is CSIRDYQETQYF.

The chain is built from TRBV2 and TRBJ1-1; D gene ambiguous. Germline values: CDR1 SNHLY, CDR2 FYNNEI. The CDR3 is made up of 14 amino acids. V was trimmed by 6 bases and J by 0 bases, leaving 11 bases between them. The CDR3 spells CASRAQTVNTEAFF. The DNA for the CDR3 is TGTGCCAGCAGAGCTCAAACAGTGAACACTGAAGCTTTCTTT.

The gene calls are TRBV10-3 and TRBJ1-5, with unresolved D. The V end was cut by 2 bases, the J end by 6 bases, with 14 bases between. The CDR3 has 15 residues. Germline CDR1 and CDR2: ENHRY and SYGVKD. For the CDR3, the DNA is TGTGCCATCAGTGAGAATGTTGGAGGAGGTCAGCCCCAGCATTTT. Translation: CAISENVGGGQPQHF.

The CDR3 nucleotides are TGTGCCAGCAGCGCGGACAGGGAGAACTATGGCTACACCTTC. It is translated as CASSADRENYGYTF. This rearrangement joins TRBV7-2 to TRBJ1-2; 8 bases match TRBD1. CDR3 length equals 14 residues. V shed 5 bases, J shed 2 bases, and the junction held 4 bases outside the gene matches. Germline CDR1 and CDR2: SGHTA and FQGNSA.

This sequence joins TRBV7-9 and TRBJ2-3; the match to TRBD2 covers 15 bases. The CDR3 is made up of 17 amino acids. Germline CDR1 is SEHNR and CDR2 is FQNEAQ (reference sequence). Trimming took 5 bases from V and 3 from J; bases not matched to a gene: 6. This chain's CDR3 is CASSPGTSGGRTDTQYF. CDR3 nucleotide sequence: TGTGCCAGCAGCCCAGGGACTAGCGGGGGGAGGACAGATACGCAGTATTTT.

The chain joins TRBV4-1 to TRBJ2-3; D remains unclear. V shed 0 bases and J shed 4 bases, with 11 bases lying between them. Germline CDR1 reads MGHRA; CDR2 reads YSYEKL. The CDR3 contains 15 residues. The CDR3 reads CASSQDVTFPDTQYF. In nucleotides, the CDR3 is TGCGCCAGCAGCCAAGATGTGACTTTTCCAGATACGCAGTATTTT.

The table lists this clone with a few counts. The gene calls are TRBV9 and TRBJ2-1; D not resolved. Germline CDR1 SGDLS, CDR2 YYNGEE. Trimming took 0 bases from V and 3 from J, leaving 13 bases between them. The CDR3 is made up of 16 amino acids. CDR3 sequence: CASSVDVGRLYNEQFF. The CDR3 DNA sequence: TGTGCCAGCAGCGTAGACGTCGGGCGCCTCTACAATGAGCAGTTCTTC.

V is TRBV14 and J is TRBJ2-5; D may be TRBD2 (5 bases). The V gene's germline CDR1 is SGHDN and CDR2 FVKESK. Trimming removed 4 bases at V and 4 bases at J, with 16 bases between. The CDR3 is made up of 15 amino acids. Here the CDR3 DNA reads TGTGCCAGCAGCCGCCAGCTATCGGGGTCAGAGACCCAGTACTTC. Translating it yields CASSRQLSGSETQYF. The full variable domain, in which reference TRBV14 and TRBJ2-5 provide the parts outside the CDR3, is EAGVTQFPSHSVIEKGQTVTLRCDPISGHDNLYWYRRVMGKEIKFLLHFVKESKQDESGMPNNRFLAERTGGTYSTLKVQPAELEDSGVYFCASSRQLSGSETQYFGPGTRLLVL.

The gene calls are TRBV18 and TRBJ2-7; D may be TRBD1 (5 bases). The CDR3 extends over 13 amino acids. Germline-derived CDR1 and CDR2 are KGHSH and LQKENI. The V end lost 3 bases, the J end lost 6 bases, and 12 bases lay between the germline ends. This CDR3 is CASSPWSGFEQYF. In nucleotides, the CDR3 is TGTGCCAGCTCACCTTGGTCAGGGTTCGAGCAGTACTTC.

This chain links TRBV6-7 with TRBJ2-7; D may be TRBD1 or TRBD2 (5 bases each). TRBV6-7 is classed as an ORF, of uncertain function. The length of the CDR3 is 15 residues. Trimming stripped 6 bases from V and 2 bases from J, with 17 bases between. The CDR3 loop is CASRQPLGTTYEQYF. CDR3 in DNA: TGTGCCAGCAGACAACCCCTTGGGACGACCTACGAGCAGTACTTC.